This TCR beta chain was observed in a study of control samples from healthy donors and cancer patients (dated by TCRdb to about 2020). In regard to this clone: What this receptor recognizes is not known. No much larger clone exists at a distance of one base, and base qualities are not known.

V is pared back by 6 bases and J by 7 bases, with 12 bases lying between the germline termini. The germline V gene (reference sequence) sets CDR1 to SGHAT and CDR2 to FQDESV. The CDR3, cysteine through phenylalanine, is 12 amino acids long. The kept DNA is CDR3 alone, 36 bases in frame from the first base. The library relied on the immunoSEQ multiplex PCR assay. TCRdb limited this immuneACCESS table to in-frame rearrangements with V and J called. A share of clones is missing; checked studies link under half to unresolved V genes, and the rest is unexplained. This sample comprises around 120,000 clones, 88% of them detected only once. About 2.5% of the sample comes from the top ten.

This clonotype originated in a woman in her 70s in good health. What was sequenced was blood. Rearrangement joined TRBV11-1 to TRBJ1-1; the D segment cannot be called with confidence. The CDR3 corresponds to CASSPLNREAFF. The nucleotides are TGTGCCAGCAGTCCATTAAACCGTGAAGCTTTCTTT.